Each of the 15 T cell receptor beta chains below was sequenced from the same sample in a study of cytomegalovirus exposure and HLA in healthy donors. PCR involved 60 Vbeta and 13 Jbeta primers. Method: immunoSEQ multiplex PCR; TCRdb's copy keeps in-frame clones and lacks some. The listing contains about 72,000 clones. Sequenced input: PBMCs. The receptors were sampled from a man aged 40-55 years in good health and CMV-seronegative.

The chain has TRBV7-9 and TRBJ1-2; possibly TRBD1 for D (5 bases). V lost 7 bases and J 2 bases, leaving 14 bases between the germline ends. The CDR3 has 14 amino acids. Germline assignment: CDR1 SEHNR and CDR2 FQNEAQ (reference sequence). The CDR3 loop reads CASTPGEVNYGYTF. Written as DNA, the CDR3 is TGTGCCAGCACCCCGGGGGAGGTAAACTATGGCTACACCTTC.

V usage is TRBV6-5 and J usage is TRBJ2-3; TRBD2 agrees at 10 bases. Germline V gene sequence: CDR1 MNHEY, CDR2 SVGAGI. The CDR3 length is 15 residues. Trimming removed 7 bases from V and 4 bases from J; junction bases left unmatched: 8. This CDR3 is CASTDTSGAADTQYF. The CDR3 DNA follows: TGTGCCAGCACGGACACTAGCGGGGCAGCAGATACGCAGTATTTT.

This clone counts as medium-sized by frequency. The chain combines TRBV6-6 with TRBJ1-1; 11 bases line up with TRBD1. The germline CDR1 and CDR2 sequences are MNHNY and SVGAGI (reference sequence). The V segment lost 2 bases and the J segment 7 bases; nucleotides outside the gene matches: 3. The CDR3 totals 14 residues. CDR3: CASSYGTGGSEAFF. CDR3 in DNA: TGTGCCAGCAGTTACGGGACAGGGGGAAGTGAAGCTTTCTTT.

V gene TRBV5-1 combines with J gene TRBJ1-6; TRBD1 is a possible D gene (6 bases). The germline V gene encodes CDR1 SGHRS and CDR2 YFSETQ. The CDR3 covers 16 residues. Trimming removed 3 bases from V and 3 bases from J, with 13 bases in between. CDR3 coding DNA: TGCGCCAGCAGCTCTAAAGGACAGCTCTATAATTCACCCCTCCACTTT. Its translation: CASSSKGQLYNSPLHF.

This chain joins TRBV6-1 and TRBJ1-5; D perhaps matches TRBD1 (5 bases). V was trimmed by 2 bases and J by 6 bases, leaving 11 bases between them. The CDR3 runs 14 residues. CDR1 and CDR2 from the germline V gene are MNHNS and SASEGT. This chain's CDR3 is CASSEPGNLQPQHF. Written as DNA, the CDR3 is TGTGCCAGCAGTGAACCAGGGAACCTTCAGCCCCAGCATTTT.

The chain carries TRBV9 and TRBJ2-3, with 7 positions matching TRBD1. CDR1 is SGDLS and CDR2 is YYNGEE in the germline V gene. The V and J ends lost 0 bases and 1 base, in that order; junction bases with no gene match: 2. This CDR3 has 15 amino acids. The CDR3 protein is CASSVEGAGTDTQYF. In nucleotides, the CDR3 is TGTGCCAGCAGCGTAGAGGGGGCAGGCACAGATACGCAGTATTTT.

The J gene is TRBJ2-7, the V gene TRBV19, with 9 positions matching TRBD1. The CDR3 spans 14 residues. The germline CDR1 and CDR2 sequences are LNHDA and SQIVND (reference sequence). The trim removed 5 bases at V and 4 bases at J, leaving 6 bases unmatched. The CDR3 spells CASSLGQGRYEQYF. The CDR3 coding sequence is TGTGCCAGTAGTCTGGGACAGGGTAGATACGAGCAGTACTTC.

The V and J genes are TRBV5-1 and TRBJ2-4; unclear D gene. The germline gives CDR1 SGHRS, CDR2 YFSETQ. V was trimmed by 2 bases and J by 6 bases, leaving 9 bases between them. The CDR3 is 13 residues long. DNA for the CDR3: TGCGCCAGCAGCTTCGGGTACGGAAACATTCAGTACTTC. Protein: CASSFGYGNIQYF.

The chain couples TRBV6-4 to TRBJ2-3, with TRBD2 as a possible D gene (7 bases). The ends were cut back, 5 bases at V and 3 bases at J, with 18 bases in the middle. The CDR3 runs 16 residues. Germline V lookup: CDR1 MRHNA, CDR2 SNTAGT. For the CDR3, the DNA is TGTGCCAGCAGTCCTATTGGGGGGGCCGGAACAGATACGCAGTATTTT. This sequence encodes CASSPIGGAGTDTQYF.

The V gene is TRBV2, the J gene TRBJ2-5; 7 bases are shared with TRBD2. Trimming at V came to 8 bases and at J to 6 bases, leaving 6 bases not matched to a gene. Germline values: CDR1 SNHLY, CDR2 FYNNEI. The CDR3 runs 12 residues. In DNA, the CDR3 is TGTGCCAGCGGGGGGAGGGCTAAGACCCAGTACTTC. It yields the protein CASGGRAKTQYF.

The chain recombines TRBV6-1 with TRBJ1-5, with 7 bases identical to TRBD1. Unmatched junction bases numbered 7, after V lost 6 bases and J lost 5 bases. The CDR3 has 14 residues. Per the germline V gene, CDR1 is MNHNS and CDR2 is SASEGT. The CDR3 region has the DNA TGTGCCAGCAGACAACAGGGGCGGTATCAGCCCCAGCATTTT. Protein: CASRQQGRYQPQHF.

The V call is TRBV5-4, the J call TRBJ2-6; 10 nucleotides line up with TRBD1. The trim removed 3 bases at V and 3 bases at J, leaving 9 bases unmatched. The CDR3 contains 18 residues. Germline lookup yields CDR1 SGHNT and CDR2 YYREEE (reference sequence). The CDR3 is CASSSAGQGYVGANVLTF. For the CDR3, the DNA is TGTGCCAGCAGCTCCGCGGGACAGGGGTACGTTGGGGCCAACGTCCTGACTTTC.

The chain has TRBV28 and TRBJ2-5; 7 nucleotides line up with TRBD1. The J call may be in error: the DNA end matches TRBJ2-7 better. This CDR3 region has 18 residues. CDR1 is MDHEN and CDR2 is SYDVKM in the germline V gene. CDR3 loop: CASSCGSGFTGACYEQYF. CDR3 nucleotide sequence: TGTGCCAGCAGTTGTGGTTCAGGATTTACAGGGGCTTGCTACGAGCAGTACTTC.

The V and J genes are TRBV18 and TRBJ2-2; possibly TRBD2 for D (5 bases). V shed 6 bases and J shed 5 bases, with 7 bases lying between them. The germline V gene has CDR1 KGHSH and CDR2 LQKENI. The CDR3 runs 12 residues. The CDR3 reads CASSRGTGELFF. Here the CDR3 DNA reads TGTGCCAGCTCCCGAGGGACCGGGGAGCTGTTTTTT.

This sequence joins TRBV11-2 and TRBJ2-2; D perhaps matches TRBD1 (5 bases). This CDR3 has 17 amino acids. V shed 7 bases and J shed 0 bases, with 18 bases lying between them. Germline CDR1 reads SGHAT; CDR2 reads FQNNGV. DNA for the CDR3: TGTGCCAGCAACTTTCAGGGCCTGGGGACGAACACCGGGGAGCTGTTTTTT. Protein product: CASNFQGLGTNTGELFF.